Listed here are 22 T cell receptor beta chains from one sample, sequenced in a study of vaccination and CD4 T cells after COVID-19. Cultured CD4+ T cell DNA underwent sequencing with the Oncomine TCR Beta short-read assay. TCRdb analysed the PCR reads with MiXCR anew, one entry per CDR3 protein. The sample has 8,000 to 9,500 distinct CDR3 sequences, approximately 59% seen once. No cognate antigen is known for these TCRs. Regarding treatment: approximately nine-day PBMC culture with coronavirus spike peptide pools or control peptides (ViraFEST assay). Sequences were derived from cultured CD4+ T cells from blood, sampled after SARS-CoV-2 vaccination. Every receptor here comes from a human donor with COVID-19.

The rearrangement uses TRBV4-2 and TRBJ2-1; D perhaps matches TRBD2 (6 bases). The germline V gene encodes CDR1 LGHNA and CDR2 YNFKEQ. The ends were cut back, 4 bases at V and 2 bases at J, with 21 bases in the middle. The CDR3 covers 18 residues. For the CDR3, the DNA is TGTGCCAGCAGCCCTCACGGGGGTGATGCGGCCACCTACAATGAGCAGTTCTTC. Its protein is CASSPHGGDAATYNEQFF.

This chain uses TRBV21-1 with TRBJ1-2. TRBV21-1 is a pseudogene. The CDR3 has 12 residues. The CDR3 loop reads CASSPANYGYTF. The CDR3 coding sequence is TGTGCCAGCAGCCCAGCTAACTATGGCTACACCTTC.

V is TRBV21-1 and J is TRBJ1-5; the table gives TRBD1 as D, unverified against the DNA. TRBV21-1 is labeled a pseudogene. The CDR3 has 17 residues. The CDR3 reads CASSSKTGAVMCQPQHF. The CDR3 DNA sequence: TGTGCCAGCAGCAGCAAGACAGGGGCCGTTATGTGTCAGCCCCAGCATTTT.

For this clonotype: An end of the junction does not agree with germline; a read error may underlie this. This chain joins TRBV7-7 and TRBJ2-3, with TRBD2 matching 8 bases. This CDR3 is built from 13 residues. CDR1 and CDR2 (germline): SSHAT, FNYEAQ (reference sequence). The CDR3 DNA reads TGTGCTAGCAGCGGGGGCGGCACAGATACGCAGTATTTT. Protein sequence: CASSGGGTDTQYF.

The chain links TRBV7-9 to TRBJ1-3, with D maybe TRBD1 (5 bases). The CDR3 has 15 amino acids. V was cut by 5 bases and J by 3 bases, with 14 bases left in between. Germline V lookup: CDR1 SEHNR, CDR2 FQNEAQ (reference sequence). The CDR3 region is CASSRAGTIGNTIYF. The CDR3 nucleotides read TGTGCCAGCAGCCGCGCCGGGACGATTGGAAACACCATATATTTT.

The chain recombines TRBV21-1 with TRBJ2-7; TRBD1 is the table's D call and was not checked against the DNA. TRBV21-1 is a known pseudogene. The CDR3 runs 16 residues. The CDR3 coding sequence is TGTGCCAGCAGCGAAAGTGGGCAGGGGGTTTCTAGGGAGCAGTACTTC. Protein product: CASSESGQGVSREQYF.

The V call is TRBV20-1, the J call TRBJ2-3, with D possibly being TRBD2 (5 bases). The ends were cut back, 5 bases at V and 2 bases at J, with 8 bases in the middle. Germline CDR1 DFQATT, CDR2 SNEGSKA (reference sequence). The CDR3 runs 12 residues. The CDR3 DNA reads TGCAGTGCTCCTGACTACACAGATACGCAGTATTTT. Protein sequence: CSAPDYTDTQYF.

The V call is TRBV7-2, the J call TRBJ2-5; the match to TRBD1 covers 8 bases. CDR1 and CDR2 (germline): SGHTA, FQGNSA. CDR3 length: 17 amino acids. J was trimmed by 4 bases and V by 7 bases; bases with no gene match: 17. Here the CDR3 reads CASIRTGTGLSRETQYF. CDR3 DNA: TGTGCCAGCATTCGGACAGGGACAGGATTGTCACGAGAGACCCAGTACTTC.

There are a few counts of this clonotype. This chain links TRBV7-8 with TRBJ2-1; 7 nucleotides line up with TRBD1. The V gene's germline CDR1 is SGHVS and CDR2 FQNEAQ. CDR3 length: 14 residues. The V segment lost 5 bases and the J segment 9 bases; nucleotides outside the gene matches: 10. The CDR3 spells CASSRSDRETEQFF. CDR3 coding DNA: TGTGCCAGCAGCCGATCCGACAGGGAGACTGAGCAGTTCTTC. The complete variable domain, with remaining parts taken from reference TRBV7-8 and TRBJ2-1, reads GAGVSQSPRYKVAKRGQDVALRCDPISGHVSLFWYQQALGQGPEFLTYFQNEAQLDKSGLPSDRFFAERPEGSVSTLKIQRTQQEDSAVYLCASSRSDRETEQFFGPGTRLTVL.

V usage is TRBV6-1 and J usage is TRBJ1-5; 8 bases map to TRBD1. Per the germline V gene, CDR1 is MNHNS and CDR2 is SASEGT. V lost 4 bases to trimming and J lost 2 bases; unmatched junction nucleotides: 7. CDR3 size: 16 residues. The CDR3 sequence is CASSATRGLGNQPQHF. CDR3 nucleotide sequence: TGTGCCAGCAGTGCGACCAGGGGGCTGGGCAATCAGCCCCAGCATTTT.

The CDR3 sequence is CASSTGNYGYTF. CDR3 nucleotide sequence: TGTGCCAGCAGCACAGGGAACTATGGCTACACCTTC. J is TRBJ1-2 and V is TRBV11-2; D perhaps matches TRBD1 (6 bases). The CDR3 sequence is 12 residues long. Trimming removed 5 bases from V and 2 bases from J, with 6 bases in between. Germline values: CDR1 SGHAT, CDR2 FQNNGV.

The chain links TRBV28 to TRBJ2-2; D not resolved. The V end lost 5 bases, the J end lost 4 bases, and 5 bases lay between the germline ends. This CDR3 has 12 amino acids. Germline V lookup: CDR1 MDHEN, CDR2 SYDVKM. The CDR3 loop reads CASSTPTGELFF. CDR3 sequence (DNA): TGTGCCAGCAGTACCCCCACCGGGGAGCTGTTTTTT.

The rearrangement joins TRBV7-2 to TRBJ1-2, with 7 bases that match TRBD1. The CDR3 runs 17 residues. Germline lookup yields CDR1 SGHTA and CDR2 FQGNSA. Trimming took 1 base from V and 2 from J; bases not matched to a gene: 10. The CDR3 protein is CASSLVGTGAYNYGYTF. The CDR3 region has the DNA TGTGCCAGCAGCTTAGTGGGCACAGGGGCCTACAACTATGGCTACACCTTC. Combining the CDR3 with reference TRBV7-2 and TRBJ1-2 gives the whole variable domain GAGVSQSPSNKVTEKGKDVELRCDPISGHTALYWYRQSLGQGLEFLIYFQGNSAPDKSGLPSDRFSAERTGGSVSTLTIQRTQQEDSAVYLCASSLVGTGAYNYGYTFGSGTRLTVV.

This chain links TRBV20-1 with TRBJ2-4, with TRBD1 matching over 7 bases. The CDR3 contains 15 residues. J gave up 6 bases and V 5 bases, and 13 bases lay outside the gene matches. Looked up from germline, CDR1 is DFQATT and CDR2 is SNEGSKA (reference sequence). CDR3 sequence: CSASLPRTGPNIQYF. The CDR3 DNA sequence: TGCAGTGCTTCCCTACCCAGGACAGGACCAAACATTCAGTACTTC.

The CDR3 DNA follows: TGTGCCAGCAGACAAACAGGGGGCGACGAGCAGTACTTC. Translating gives CASRQTGGDEQYF. The chain has TRBV6-2 or TRBV6-3 and TRBJ2-7; 9 bases are shared with TRBD1. Germline V CDR1 and CDR2: MNHEY, SVGEGT. J was trimmed by 5 bases and V by 6 bases; bases with no gene match: 5. CDR3 length: 13 amino acids.

The chain couples TRBV7-6 to TRBJ2-1; 11 positions agree with TRBD2. J was trimmed by 4 bases and V by 5 bases; bases with no gene match: 7. Germline CDR1 is SGHVS and CDR2 is FNYEAQ. The CDR3 contains 16 residues. CDR3 nucleotide sequence: TGTGCCAGCAGCGACGAACCTAGCGGGGGGTACAATGAGCAGTTCTTC. This encodes CASSDEPSGGYNEQFF.

This chain connects TRBV6-1 to TRBJ1-5, with 7 positions matching TRBD1. The CDR3 runs to 14 residues. Germline loops: CDR1 MNHNS, CDR2 SASEGT. J lost 5 bases, V lost 5 bases, and 6 bases had no gene match. In nucleotides, the CDR3 is TGTGCCAGCAGTAAAACCCAGGGGGATCAGCCCCAGCATTTT. Translation gives CASSKTQGDQPQHF.

The rearrangement links TRBV20-1 to TRBJ2-7; tentatively, D is TRBD1 (5 bases). V lost 2 bases and J 5 bases, leaving 7 bases between the germline ends. Per germline, CDR1 DFQATT and CDR2 SNEGSKA (reference sequence). The CDR3 covers 11 residues. The CDR3 DNA reads TGCAGTGCTAGACAGGGCCACGAGCAGTACTTC. Its protein product is CSARQGHEQYF.

V gene TRBV27 combines with J gene TRBJ2-5, with 12 bases matching TRBD2. CDR1 and CDR2 from the germline V gene are MNHEY and SMNVEV (reference sequence). V shed 3 bases and J 5 bases; nucleotides not matched to a gene: 13. This CDR3 has 18 amino acids. CDR3 loop: CASSFSALAGGPRETQYF. The CDR3 DNA sequence: TGTGCCAGCAGTTTCTCAGCGCTAGCGGGGGGGCCTAGGGAGACCCAGTACTTC.

The chain employs TRBV6-1 and TRBJ2-3, with TRBD2 matching over 11 bases. The CDR3 runs to 19 residues. The junction had 15 bases not matched to a gene; V was cut back by 5 bases and J by 2 bases. Germline V gene lookup returns CDR1 MNHNS and CDR2 SASEGT. CDR3 sequence reads: CASSHRRLAGREYTDTQYF. As DNA, the CDR3 is TGTGCCAGCAGTCACCGAAGACTAGCGGGGCGTGAATACACAGATACGCAGTATTTT.

The chain is built from TRBV19 and TRBJ2-4, with a tentative D call TRBD2 (5 bases). Per the germline V gene, CDR1 is LNHDA and CDR2 is SQIVND (reference sequence). The CDR3 covers 13 residues. Trimming pared 0 bases from V and 13 bases from J, leaving 13 bases between. CDR3: CASSIDPDSPQYF. DNA for the CDR3: TGTGCCAGTAGTATAGACCCGGACTCGCCCCAGTACTTC.

The chain recombines TRBV12-3 or TRBV12-4 with TRBJ2-5; D remains unclear. Trimming left V 6 bases short and J 1 base short, with 12 bases between. The CDR3 spans 14 residues. The CDR3 here is CASSQQILQETQYF. As DNA, the CDR3 is TGTGCCAGCAGCCAACAGATCCTCCAAGAGACCCAGTACTTC.